The entry that follows covers one T cell receptor beta chain sequence. Documented treatment: some 20 received Ad26.COV2.S at low or high dose, single or two shots; several received placebo; per-sample allocation not given. Day 63 after the first vaccine or placebo injection was the time point for sampling. These data originate in a study of Ad26.COV2.S vaccination and SARS-CoV-2 variants. The CDR3 has 14 residues. Germline loops: CDR1 LGHDT, CDR2 YNNKEL (reference sequence). V lost 4 bases, J lost 1 base, and 7 bases lay in between. The data were produced by immunoSEQ multiplex PCR, yet TCRdb's version contains in-frame clones alone and is incomplete. Altogether approximately 360,000 clones are present, 80% to 90% being singletons, with the ten largest covering more than 7%.

This sequence was found in a person between 18 and 65 years old who received the Ad26.COV2.S COVID-19 vaccine or a placebo. The J gene is TRBJ2-2, the V gene TRBV3-1 (or the pseudogene TRBV3-2); D perhaps matches TRBD2 (5 bases). The source was peripheral blood, collected in a trial of Ad26.COV2.S vaccine versus placebo. The DNA of the CDR3 is TGTGCCAGCAGCCCTGGGAGGAACACCGGGGAGCTGTTTTTT. Protein product: CASSPGRNTGELFF.